The following is a T cell receptor beta chain sequence with its context. This record belongs to a study of blood T cell repertoires in COVID-19. Study-level information: COVID-19 samples, acute and convalescent, were from the United States, Italy and Spain. PBMCs, B-cell-depleted T cells, or T cells were the source of the cDNA or gDNA that made up the material.

CDR1 LNHDA and CDR2 SQIVND come from the germline V gene (reference sequence). Between the trimmed V and J ends, which lost 3 bases and 9 bases, there was a span of 12 bases. The CDR3 spans 12 residues. Original methodology: Estimation of nucleated cell counts was performed using reference gene primer amplification. Profiling relied on immunoSEQ multiplex PCR, and the TCRdb table lists in-frame clones only, not all of them. V and J calls and clone size come straight from that table; D and trimming were deduced from the DNA. The sample carries 65,000 to 70,000 clones, around 83% recorded once. The chain recombines TRBV19 with TRBJ2-7, with TRBD2 as a possible D gene (5 bases). Sequenced material: peripheral blood. This TCR was recovered from a man in his fifties with acute or convalescent COVID-19. DNA of the CDR3: TGTGCCAGTAGTATGGATCGGGGAGTGCAGTACTTC. This codes for CASSMDRGVQYF.